This T cell receptor (beta chain) appears in the sequencing data of a study of cytomegalovirus exposure and HLA in healthy donors. The study's findings and limits: The authors listed 150 to 200 TCR beta chains as cytomegalovirus-associated.

CDR1 and CDR2 (germline): SEHNR, FQNEAQ (reference sequence). This CDR3 contains 15 residues. V dropped 0 bases and J dropped 6 bases, with 15 bases sitting between them. Note on this clone: Antigen specificity is unknown.

Use of 60 Vbeta and 13 Jbeta primers characterized the PCR. Clones were sequenced by immunoSEQ multiplex PCR, and TCRdb holds only the in-frame ones, with some missing. Here the sample spans 90,000 to 110,000 clones, over 75% being singletons. The sample comprised PBMCs. This sequence was found in a man aged 25 to 40 in good health and CMV-seropositive. The genes are TRBV7-9 and TRBJ2-7, with D perhaps TRBD1 (6 bases). The CDR3 loop is CASSLAWSGDREQYF. DNA for the CDR3: TGTGCCAGCAGCTTAGCTTGGTCAGGGGATCGCGAGCAGTACTTC.